Listed here are 18 T cell receptor beta chains from one sample, sequenced in a study of blood T cell repertoires in COVID-19 (dated by TCRdb to the early 2020s). The library was obtained by the immunoSEQ multiplex PCR assay. Entries here come from immuneACCESS through TCRdb and include only in-frame sequences with V and J called. Some clones fail to appear in such tables; in the studies checked, an unresolved V gene covers under half of the shortfall, and the cause of the remainder is unknown. For this sample the table gives some 270,000 clones, of which approximately 90% were detected only once. The ten biggest clones cover approximately 4% of the sample. Sequencing was performed on PBMCs or T cells enriched from blood (not recorded which). These receptors all come from a woman aged 25 to 45 with acute COVID-19.

This chain connects TRBV29-1 to TRBJ2-7; D not certain. CDR1 and CDR2 (germline): SQVTM, ANQGSEA. CDR3 length equals 13 residues. V was pared by 6 bases and J by 1 base, with 13 bases between. The CDR3 loop reads CSVSDISSYEQYF. The CDR3 DNA reads as TGCAGCGTGTCAGATATCAGTTCCTACGAGCAGTACTTC.

In its sample, this clone was seen once. This chain joins TRBV4-1 and TRBJ2-7, with 8 positions matching TRBD1. CDR3 size: 15 residues. Germline CDR1 MGHRA, CDR2 YSYEKL. Trimming took 2 bases from V and 5 from J; bases not matched to a gene: 8. The CDR3 region is CASSQFRDRSDEQYF. CDR3 nucleotides: TGCGCCAGCAGCCAATTCCGGGACAGGTCCGACGAGCAGTACTTC.

This chain links TRBV7-3 with TRBJ2-2; 8 positions match TRBD2. The CDR3 consists of 16 residues. In germline, CDR1 is SGHTA, CDR2 FQGTGA. V lost 1 base and J lost 4; bases outside the gene matches: 5. The DNA of the CDR3 is TGTGCCAGCAGCTTAATCCCGGGAGGGCTCACCGGGGAGCTGTTTTTT. Translation: CASSLIPGGLTGELFF.

J is TRBJ1-6 and V is TRBV7-8; 8 bases line up with TRBD1. With V trimmed by 7 bases and J by 9 bases, 14 bases remained unmatched. The CDR3 totals 16 residues. CDR1 and CDR2 from the germline V gene are SGHVS and FQNEAQ. The CDR3 loop reads CASTLGPGQVTSPLHF. CDR3 DNA: TGTGCCAGCACCCTCGGCCCGGGACAGGTGACTTCACCCCTCCACTTT.

The chain combines TRBV30 with TRBJ1-2; 8 positions match TRBD1. With V trimmed by 1 base and J by 4 bases, 8 bases remained unmatched. Per germline, CDR1 GTSNPN and CDR2 SVGIG (reference sequence). CDR3 length: 15 amino acids. CDR3: CAWSDQGASGYGYTF. The CDR3, as DNA: TGTGCCTGGAGTGACCAGGGGGCTTCAGGCTATGGCTACACCTTC.

The rearrangement uses TRBV6-5 and TRBJ2-7; D not resolved. Germline V gene data show CDR1 as MNHEY and CDR2 as SVGAGI. The CDR3 contains 11 residues. V was shortened by 8 bases and J by 3 bases, with 8 bases between the two germline ends. In DNA form, the CDR3 reads TGTGCCAGCGAAGAGTACTACGAGCAGTACTTC. Translated, it gives CASEEYYEQYF.

In its sample, this clone was seen a few times. The chain is built from TRBV4-1 and TRBJ1-5; D is unresolved. The germline V gene encodes CDR1 MGHRA and CDR2 YSYEKL. V gave up 1 base and J gave up 3 bases, with 13 bases separating them. The CDR3 loop spans 16 amino acids. The chain's CDR3 is CASSQGASTDNQPQHF. In DNA form, the CDR3 reads TGCGCCAGCAGCCAAGGGGCTTCAACAGACAATCAGCCCCAGCATTTT.

The V call is TRBV28, the J call TRBJ2-2, with a weak D call TRBD1 (6 bases). Trimming left V 6 bases short and J 2 bases short, with 10 bases between. CDR3 length: 14 residues. Germline V lookup: CDR1 MDHEN, CDR2 SYDVKM. The CDR3 DNA reads as TGTGCCAGCAGCCCGGACAGTAACACCGGGGAGCTGTTTTTT. Amino acid sequence: CASSPDSNTGELFF.

The chain carries TRBV6-1 and TRBJ1-2, with TRBD1 as a possible D gene (5 bases). Germline V gene data show CDR1 as MNHNS and CDR2 as SASEGT. The V end was cut by 2 bases, the J end by 7 bases, with 11 bases between. This CDR3 spans 13 amino acids. The CDR3 here is CASSERGLGGYTF. In nucleotides, the CDR3 is TGTGCCAGCAGTGAAAGGGGTCTCGGTGGCTACACCTTC.

This rearrangement joins TRBV7-2 to TRBJ2-1; 11 bases map to TRBD2. The trim removed 5 bases at V and 3 bases at J, leaving 3 bases unmatched. Germline assignment: CDR1 SGHTA and CDR2 FQGNSA. This CDR3 has 15 residues. CDR3 DNA: TGTGCCAGCAGCACTAGCGGGAGTGGCTACAATGAGCAGTTCTTC. Protein: CASSTSGSGYNEQFF.

A word on this clone: Distinct nucleotide sequences in the sample also encode this CDR3. The chain uses TRBV28 and TRBJ1-1; tentatively, D is TRBD1 (6 bases). Germline CDR1 reads MDHEN; CDR2 reads SYDVKM. This CDR3 is built from 14 residues. V lost 3 bases and J lost 3, with 11 bases in between. The CDR3 DNA reads as TGTGCCAGCAGTTTGGGGCAGGGGTACACTGAAGCTTTCTTT. It yields the protein CASSLGQGYTEAFF. The variable domain in full, completed from reference TRBV28 and TRBJ1-1, reads DVKVTQSSRYLVKRTGEKVFLECVQDMDHENMFWYRQDPGLGLRLIYFSYDVKMKEKGDIPEGYSVSREKKERFSLILESASTNQTSMYLCASSLGQGYTEAFFGQGTRLTVV.

The rearrangement uses TRBV7-3 and TRBJ2-2; 8 positions match TRBD1. J was trimmed by 7 bases and V by 5 bases; bases with no gene match: 6. CDR1 is SGHTA, CDR2 FQGTGA, per germline. CDR3 length equals 14 residues. In DNA, the CDR3 is TGTGCCAGCAGCCCCCAGGGGGCGAACGGGGAGCTGTTTTTT. Encoded protein: CASSPQGANGELFF.

This clone is a singleton in its sample. V is TRBV28 and J is TRBJ1-5, with D perhaps TRBD1 (5 bases). The CDR3 extends over 15 amino acids. Deletions cut 6 bases from V and 5 bases from J, with 17 bases between. The germline V gene has CDR1 MDHEN and CDR2 SYDVKM. In DNA form, the CDR3 reads TGTGCCAGCAGCCACCCCATGGGGGGGGATCAGCCCCAGCATTTT. Translating gives CASSHPMGGDQPQHF.

This chain connects TRBV10-1 to TRBJ2-4, with TRBD1 identical over 8 bases. CDR1 WNHNN and CDR2 SYGVQD come from the germline V gene (reference sequence). This CDR3 is built from 14 residues. With V trimmed by 10 bases and J by 0 bases, 5 bases remained unmatched. CDR3 coding DNA: TGCGCCACCAACAGGGGGGTAGCCAAAAACATTCAGTACTTC. Protein sequence: CATNRGVAKNIQYF.

DNA for the CDR3: TGTGCCAGCAGTGACTATGGACAGGGAGGCCGCAATGAGCAGTTCTTC. The encoded protein is CASSDYGQGGRNEQFF. This chain joins TRBV27 and TRBJ2-1; 8 bases fit TRBD1. V dropped 5 bases and J dropped 6; count of bases not matched to a gene: 12. The CDR3 has 16 amino acids. The V gene's germline CDR1 is MNHEY and CDR2 SMNVEV (reference sequence).

The chain recombines TRBV24-1 with TRBJ2-2, with 8 bases aligning to TRBD1. Losses at the gene ends were 4 bases for V and 1 base for J; bases not matched to a gene: 4. This CDR3 has 16 amino acids. Per germline, CDR1 KGHDR and CDR2 SFDVKD. The CDR3 sequence: CATSDPDRGNTGELFF. The CDR3 DNA is TGTGCCACCAGTGACCCTGACAGGGGGAACACCGGGGAGCTGTTTTTT.

This chain uses TRBV19 with TRBJ2-1; D gene ambiguous. The CDR3 has 14 amino acids. The V and J ends lost 3 bases and 4 bases respectively, with 10 bases between them. Germline V lookup: CDR1 LNHDA, CDR2 SQIVND (reference sequence). In nucleotides, the CDR3 is TGTGCCAGTAGTATCTCACGAGCGTACAATGAGCAGTTCTTC. Translation: CASSISRAYNEQFF.

The gene calls are TRBV20-1 and TRBJ2-1; 10 bases map to TRBD2. CDR3 length: 15 amino acids. The trim removed 3 bases at V and 6 bases at J, leaving 8 bases unmatched. CDR1 and CDR2 (germline): DFQATT, SNEGSKA (reference sequence). The CDR3: CSASGTSGNINEQFF. CDR3 nucleotides: TGCAGTGCTAGTGGTACTAGCGGGAACATCAATGAGCAGTTCTTC.